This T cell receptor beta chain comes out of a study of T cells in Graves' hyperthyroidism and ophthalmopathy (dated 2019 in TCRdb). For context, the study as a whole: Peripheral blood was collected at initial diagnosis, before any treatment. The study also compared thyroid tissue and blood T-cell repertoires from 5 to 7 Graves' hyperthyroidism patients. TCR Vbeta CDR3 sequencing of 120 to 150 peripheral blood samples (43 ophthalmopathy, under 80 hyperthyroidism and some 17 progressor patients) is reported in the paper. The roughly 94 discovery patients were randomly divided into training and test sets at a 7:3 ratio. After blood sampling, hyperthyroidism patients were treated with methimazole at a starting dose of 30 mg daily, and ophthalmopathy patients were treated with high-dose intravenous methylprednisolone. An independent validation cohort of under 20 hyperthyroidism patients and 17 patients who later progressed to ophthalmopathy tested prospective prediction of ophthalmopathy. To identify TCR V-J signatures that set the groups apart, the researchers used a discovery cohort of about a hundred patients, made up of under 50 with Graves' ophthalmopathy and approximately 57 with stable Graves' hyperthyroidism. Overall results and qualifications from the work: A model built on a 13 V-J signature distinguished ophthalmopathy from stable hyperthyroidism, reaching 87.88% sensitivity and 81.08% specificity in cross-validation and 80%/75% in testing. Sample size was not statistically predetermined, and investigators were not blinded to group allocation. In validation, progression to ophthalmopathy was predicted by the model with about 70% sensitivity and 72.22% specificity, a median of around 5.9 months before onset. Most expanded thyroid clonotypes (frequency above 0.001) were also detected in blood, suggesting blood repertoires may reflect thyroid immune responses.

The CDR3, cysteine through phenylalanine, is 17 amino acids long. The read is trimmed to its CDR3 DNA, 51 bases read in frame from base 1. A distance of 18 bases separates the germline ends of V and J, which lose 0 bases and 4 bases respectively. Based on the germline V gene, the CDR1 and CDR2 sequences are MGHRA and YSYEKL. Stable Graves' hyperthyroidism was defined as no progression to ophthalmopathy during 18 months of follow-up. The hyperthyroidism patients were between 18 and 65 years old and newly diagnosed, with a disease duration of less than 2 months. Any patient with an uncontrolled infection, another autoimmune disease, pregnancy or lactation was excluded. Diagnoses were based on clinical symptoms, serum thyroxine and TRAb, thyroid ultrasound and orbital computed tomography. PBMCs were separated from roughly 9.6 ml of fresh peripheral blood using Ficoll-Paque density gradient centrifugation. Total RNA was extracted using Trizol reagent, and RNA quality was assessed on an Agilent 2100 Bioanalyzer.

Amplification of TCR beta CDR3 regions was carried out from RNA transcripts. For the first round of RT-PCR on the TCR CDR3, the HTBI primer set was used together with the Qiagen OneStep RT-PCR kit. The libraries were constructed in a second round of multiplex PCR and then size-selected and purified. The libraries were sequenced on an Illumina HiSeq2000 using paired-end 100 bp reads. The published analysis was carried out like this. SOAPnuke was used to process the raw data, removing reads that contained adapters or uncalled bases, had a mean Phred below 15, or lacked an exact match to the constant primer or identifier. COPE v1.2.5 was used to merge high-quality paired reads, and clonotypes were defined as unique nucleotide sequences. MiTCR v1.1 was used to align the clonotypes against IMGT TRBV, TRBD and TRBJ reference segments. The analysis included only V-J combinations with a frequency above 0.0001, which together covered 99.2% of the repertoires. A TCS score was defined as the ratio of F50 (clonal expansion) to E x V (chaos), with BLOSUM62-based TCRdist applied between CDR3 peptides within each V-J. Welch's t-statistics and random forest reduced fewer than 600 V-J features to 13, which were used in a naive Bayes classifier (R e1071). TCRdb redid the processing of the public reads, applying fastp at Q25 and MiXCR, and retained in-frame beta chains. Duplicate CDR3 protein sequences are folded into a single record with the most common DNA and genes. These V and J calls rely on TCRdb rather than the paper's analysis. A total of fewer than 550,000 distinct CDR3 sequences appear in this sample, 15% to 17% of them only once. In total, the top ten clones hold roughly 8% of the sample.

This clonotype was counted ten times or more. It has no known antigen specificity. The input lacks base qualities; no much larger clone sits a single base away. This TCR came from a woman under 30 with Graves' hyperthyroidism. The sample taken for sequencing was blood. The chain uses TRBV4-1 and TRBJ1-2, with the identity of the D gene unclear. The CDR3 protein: CASSQDARIYSSYGYTF. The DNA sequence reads TGCGCCAGCAGCCAAGACGCCAGAATATACTCATCCTATGGCTACACCTTC.